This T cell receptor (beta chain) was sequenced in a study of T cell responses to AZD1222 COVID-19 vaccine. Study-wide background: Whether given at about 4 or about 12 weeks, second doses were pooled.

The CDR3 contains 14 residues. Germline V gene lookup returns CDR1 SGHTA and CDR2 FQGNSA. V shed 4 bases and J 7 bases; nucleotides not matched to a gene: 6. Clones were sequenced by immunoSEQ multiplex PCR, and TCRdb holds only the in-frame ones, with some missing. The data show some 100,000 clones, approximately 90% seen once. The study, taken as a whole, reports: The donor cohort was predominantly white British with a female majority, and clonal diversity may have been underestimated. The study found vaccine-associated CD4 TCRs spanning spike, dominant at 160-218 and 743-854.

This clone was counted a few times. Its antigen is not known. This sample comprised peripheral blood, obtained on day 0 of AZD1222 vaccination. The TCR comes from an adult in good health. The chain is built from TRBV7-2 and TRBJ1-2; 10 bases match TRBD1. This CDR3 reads CASSSTGGGGGYTF. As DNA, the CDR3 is TGTGCCAGCAGCTCGACAGGGGGCGGAGGTGGCTACACCTTC. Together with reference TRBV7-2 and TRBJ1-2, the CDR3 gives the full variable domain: GAGVSQSPSNKVTEKGKDVELRCDPISGHTALYWYRQSLGQGLEFLIYFQGNSAPDKSGLPSDRFSAERTGGSVSTLTIQRTQQEDSAVYLCASSSTGGGGGYTFGSGTRLTVV.